This entry concerns a single TCR beta chain. Germline V lookup: CDR1 MNHEY, CDR2 SVGEGT. The CDR3 loop spans 16 amino acids. TCRdb derives one entry per CDR3 protein from the 5' RACE reads, leaving out DNA. This repertoire comprises about 450,000 distinct CDR3 sequences; its ten largest clones make up 6% to 9.5%. These data belong to a study of T cells expressing NK-cell markers. Sequences were obtained from blood T cells: a sorted CD56 or NKG2C T cell subset, CD4+ or CD8+ T cells, or bulk PBMC T cells (not recorded which). The receptor comes from a woman aged 18 to 75 in good health. The rearrangement uses TRBV6-2 or TRBV6-3 and TRBJ1-2; TCRdb's D call, TRBD1, is unchecked because there is no DNA. The CDR3 loop reads CASSYTPMGDNYGYTF.